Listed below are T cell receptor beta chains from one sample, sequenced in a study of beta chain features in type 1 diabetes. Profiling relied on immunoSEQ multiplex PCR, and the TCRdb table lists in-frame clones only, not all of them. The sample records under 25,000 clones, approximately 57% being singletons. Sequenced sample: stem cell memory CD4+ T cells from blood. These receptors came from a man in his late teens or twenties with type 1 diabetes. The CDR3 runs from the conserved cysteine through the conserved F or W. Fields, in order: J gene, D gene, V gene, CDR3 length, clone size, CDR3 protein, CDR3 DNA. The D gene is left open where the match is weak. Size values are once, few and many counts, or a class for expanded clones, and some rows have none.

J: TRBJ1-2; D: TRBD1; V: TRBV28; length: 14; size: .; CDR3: CASSPAGTGGSYTF; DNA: TGTGCCAGCAGTCCTGCCGGGACAGGGGGCAGCTACACCTTC
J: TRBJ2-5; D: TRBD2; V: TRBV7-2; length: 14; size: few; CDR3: CASSLVWGGETQYF; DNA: TGTGCCAGCAGCTTAGTTTGGGGGGGAGAGACCCAGTACTTC
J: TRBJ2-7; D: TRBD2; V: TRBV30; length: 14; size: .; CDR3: CAWSGLGGSAEQYF; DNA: TGTGCCTGGAGTGGCCTGGGGGGGTCGGCCGAGCAGTACTTC
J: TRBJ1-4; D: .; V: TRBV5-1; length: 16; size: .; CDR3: CASSLGATGQAEKLFF; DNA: TGCGCCAGCAGCTTGGGGGCAACAGGGCAGGCGGAAAAACTGTTTTTT
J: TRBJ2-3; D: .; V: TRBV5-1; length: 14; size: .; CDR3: CASSFRSGADTQYF; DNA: TGCGCCAGCAGCTTTAGATCCGGGGCAGATACGCAGTATTTT
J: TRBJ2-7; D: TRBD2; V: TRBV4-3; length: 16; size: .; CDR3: CASSQDTGGEIYEQYF; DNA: TGCGCCAGCAGCCAAGATACGGGGGGGGAAATCTACGAGCAGTACTTC
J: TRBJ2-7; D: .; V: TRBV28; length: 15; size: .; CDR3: CASFGGGSISYEQYF; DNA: TGTGCCAGTTTTGGGGGCGGGAGTATATCCTACGAGCAGTACTTC
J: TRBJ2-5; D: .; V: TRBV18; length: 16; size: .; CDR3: CASSPPGRNAMETQYF; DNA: TGTGCCAGCTCACCCCCAGGCAGGAATGCTATGGAGACCCAGTACTTC
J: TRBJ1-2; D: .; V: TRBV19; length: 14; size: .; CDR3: CASSIGHLNYGYTF; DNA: TGTGCCAGTAGTATTGGACACCTGAACTATGGCTACACCTTC
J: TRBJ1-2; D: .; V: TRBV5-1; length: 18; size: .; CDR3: CASSSYGLSGQFNYGYTF; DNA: TGCGCCAGCAGCTCATATGGATTGAGCGGTCAGTTTAACTATGGCTACACCTTC
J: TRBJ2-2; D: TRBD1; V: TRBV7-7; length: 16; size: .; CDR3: CASSLGGQPAAGELFF; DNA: TGTGCCAGCAGCTTAGGGGGACAGCCCGCGGCCGGGGAGCTGTTTTTT
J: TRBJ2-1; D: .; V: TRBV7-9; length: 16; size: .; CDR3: CASSPQGLGAGNEQFF; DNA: TGTGCCAGCAGCCCCCAAGGCCTGGGGGCGGGCAATGAGCAGTTCTTC
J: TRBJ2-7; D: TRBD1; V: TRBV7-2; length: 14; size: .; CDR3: CASSSTGTAYEQYF; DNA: TGTGCCAGCAGTTCAACCGGGACAGCCTACGAGCAGTACTTC
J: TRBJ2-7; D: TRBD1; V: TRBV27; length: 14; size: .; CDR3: CASRIPGQSYEQYF; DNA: TGTGCCAGCAGGATACCGGGACAGAGCTACGAGCAGTACTTC
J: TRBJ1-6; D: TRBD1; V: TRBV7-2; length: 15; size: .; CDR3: CASSSLQGLVVKLHF; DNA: TGTGCCAGCAGCTCTCTACAGGGGCTCGTCGTAAAGCTCCACTTT
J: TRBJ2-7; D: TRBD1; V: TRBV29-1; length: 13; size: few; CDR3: CSVEGTAAREQYF; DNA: TGCAGCGTTGAGGGGACAGCCGCTCGGGAGCAGTACTTC
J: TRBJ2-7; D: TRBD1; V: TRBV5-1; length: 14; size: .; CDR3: CASSLGQGVREQYF; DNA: TGCGCCAGCAGCTTGGGACAGGGGGTCCGCGAGCAGTACTTC
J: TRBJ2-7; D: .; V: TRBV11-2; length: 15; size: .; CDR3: CASSLAQQVSYEQYF; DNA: TGTGCCAGCAGCTTAGCACAGCAAGTCTCCTACGAGCAGTACTTC
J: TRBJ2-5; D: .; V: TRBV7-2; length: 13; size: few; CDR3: CASSPGAVETQYF; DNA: TGTGCCAGCAGCCCAGGTGCAGTGGAGACCCAGTACTTC
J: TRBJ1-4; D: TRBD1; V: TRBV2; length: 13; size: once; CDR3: CASHRGLNEKLFF; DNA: TGTGCCAGCCACAGGGGCTTAAATGAAAAACTGTTTTTT
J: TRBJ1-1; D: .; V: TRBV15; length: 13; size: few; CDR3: CATARGLGTEAFF; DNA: TGTGCCACCGCCAGGGGTTTGGGCACTGAAGCTTTCTTT
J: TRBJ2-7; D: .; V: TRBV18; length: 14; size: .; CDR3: CASSPRGPTYEQYF; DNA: TGTGCCAGCTCTCCCAGGGGCCCCACCTACGAGCAGTACTTC
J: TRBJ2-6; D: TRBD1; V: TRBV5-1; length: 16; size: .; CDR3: CASTRDRGPGANVLTF; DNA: TGCGCCAGCACCCGGGACAGGGGGCCTGGGGCCAACGTCCTGACTTTC
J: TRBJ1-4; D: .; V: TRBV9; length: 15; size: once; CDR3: CASSVTGAYNEKLFF; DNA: TGTGCCAGCAGCGTAACAGGCGCCTATAATGAAAAACTGTTTTTT
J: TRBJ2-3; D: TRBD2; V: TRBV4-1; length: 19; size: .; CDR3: CASSQDRLAGGRVTDTQYF; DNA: TGCGCCAGCAGCCAAGACAGGCTAGCGGGTGGAAGGGTCACAGATACGCAGTATTTT
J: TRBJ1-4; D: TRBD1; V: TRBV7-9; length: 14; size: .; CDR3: CASSQQGTNEKLFF; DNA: TGTGCCAGCAGCCAACAGGGGACGAATGAAAAACTGTTTTTT
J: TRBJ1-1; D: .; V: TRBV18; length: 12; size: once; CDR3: CASSPRRGGAFF; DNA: TGTGCCAGCTCACCAAGAAGAGGGGGAGCTTTCTTT
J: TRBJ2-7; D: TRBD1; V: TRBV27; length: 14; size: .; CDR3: CASSQGQVAYEQYF; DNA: TGTGCCAGCAGCCAGGGACAGGTTGCCTACGAGCAGTACTTC
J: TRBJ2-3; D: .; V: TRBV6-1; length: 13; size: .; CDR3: CASSGTNRDTQYF; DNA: TGTGCCAGCAGTGGGACAAATCGGGATACGCAGTATTTT
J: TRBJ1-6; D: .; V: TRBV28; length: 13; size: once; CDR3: CASSGIAGSPLHF; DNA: TGTGCCAGCAGTGGCATTGCGGGTTCACCCCTCCACTTT
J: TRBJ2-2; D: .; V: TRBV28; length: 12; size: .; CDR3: CASRTGTGELFF; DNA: TGTGCCAGCAGAACGGGAACCGGGGAGCTGTTTTTT
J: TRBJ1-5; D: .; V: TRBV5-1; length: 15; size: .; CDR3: CASSLVPGSNQPQHF; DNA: TGCGCCAGCAGCTTGGTTCCAGGCAGCAATCAGCCCCAGCATTTT
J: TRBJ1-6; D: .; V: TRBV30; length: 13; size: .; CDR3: CASQGQGNSPLHF; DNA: TGTGCCTCCCAGGGGCAGGGGAATTCACCCCTCCACTTT
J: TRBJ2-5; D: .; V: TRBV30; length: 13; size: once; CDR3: CAYRRPPQETQYF; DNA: TGTGCCTACAGGCGGCCCCCCCAAGAGACCCAGTACTTC
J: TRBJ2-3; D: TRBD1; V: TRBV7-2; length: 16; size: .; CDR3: CASSRRTGTSTDTQYF; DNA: TGTGCCAGCAGTCGAAGGACAGGTACTAGCACAGATACGCAGTATTTT
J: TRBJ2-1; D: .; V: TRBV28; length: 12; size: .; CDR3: CASSAQQNEQFF; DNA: TGTGCCAGCAGTGCCCAACAGAATGAGCAGTTCTTC
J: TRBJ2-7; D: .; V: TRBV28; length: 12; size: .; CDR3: CASSQRYYEQYF; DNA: TGTGCCAGCAGCCAGCGTTATTACGAGCAGTACTTC
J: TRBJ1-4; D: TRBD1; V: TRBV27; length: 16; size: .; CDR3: CASSPRGPMTNEKLFF; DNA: TGTGCCAGCAGCCCTAGGGGGCCCATGACTAATGAAAAACTGTTTTTT
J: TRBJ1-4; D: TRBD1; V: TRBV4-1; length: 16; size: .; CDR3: CASSHLIPGQDLELFF; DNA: TGCGCCAGCAGCCATTTGATACCGGGACAGGATCTGGAACTGTTTTTT
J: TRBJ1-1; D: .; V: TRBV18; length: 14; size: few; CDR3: CASSPRGSDTEAFF; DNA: TGTGCCAGCTCACCTCGAGGGTCGGACACTGAAGCTTTCTTT
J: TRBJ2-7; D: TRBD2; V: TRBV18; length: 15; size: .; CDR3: CASSPTASGTYEQYF; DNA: TGTGCCAGCTCACCAACGGCTAGCGGCACCTACGAGCAGTACTTC
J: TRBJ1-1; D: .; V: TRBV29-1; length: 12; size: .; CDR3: CSVRGMYTEAFF; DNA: TGCAGCGTGCGAGGGATGTACACTGAAGCTTTCTTT
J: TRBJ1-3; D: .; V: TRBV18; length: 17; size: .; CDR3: CASSPRLAEIAGNTIYF; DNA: TGTGCCAGCTCACCACGTTTAGCGGAGATCGCTGGAAACACCATATATTTT